The 10 T cell receptor beta chains below all came from one sample that was sequenced in a study of blood T cell repertoires in COVID-19 (dated by TCRdb to about 2020). Preparation of the library involved the immunoSEQ multiplex PCR assay. TCRdb took over this immuneACCESS table, retaining in-frame rearrangements with V and J assigned. Such tables are incomplete; in checked studies, under half of the missing clones stem from an unresolved V gene, and the remainder is unexplained. Present in this sample are roughly 150,000 clones, more than 75% of which were seen just once. Around 2% of the sample is taken by the ten largest. Source material: peripheral blood. Receptors originate from a man aged 45-65 years who had recovered from COVID-19.

This clone was counted a single time. The chain employs TRBV9 and TRBJ2-3, with D perhaps TRBD1 (6 bases). Germline loops: CDR1 SGDLS, CDR2 YYNGEE. V lost 0 bases and J 6 bases, leaving 8 bases between the germline ends. The length of the CDR3 is 13 residues. CDR3 sequence reads: CASSVDRVDTQYF. As DNA, the CDR3 is TGTGCCAGCAGCGTAGACAGGGTGGATACGCAGTATTTT.

This chain joins TRBV7-2 and TRBJ2-3; 7 nucleotides align to TRBD2. This CDR3 is 16 amino acids long. Losses at the gene ends were 2 bases for V and 10 bases for J; bases not matched to a gene: 15. CDR1 and CDR2 (germline): SGHTA, FQGNSA. CDR3 sequence (DNA): TGTGCCAGCAGCTTATCAGCAGCGGGGAGGGGAACTGCGCAGTATTTT. This codes for CASSLSAAGRGTAQYF. The variable domain in full, with the rest retrieved from reference TRBV7-2 and TRBJ2-3, is GAGVSQSPSNKVTEKGKDVELRCDPISGHTALYWYRQSLGQGLEFLIYFQGNSAPDKSGLPSDRFSAERTGGSVSTLTIQRTQQEDSAVYLCASSLSAAGRGTAQYFGPGTRLTVL.

This chain uses TRBV29-1 with TRBJ2-7, with 8 nucleotides matching TRBD1. The V segment lost 7 bases and the J segment 0 bases; nucleotides outside the gene matches: 17. CDR3 length: 17 residues. Germline-derived CDR1 and CDR2 are SQVTM and ANQGSEA. The CDR3 spells CSARYDRGLPGSYEQYF. The CDR3 bases are TGCAGCGCGCGCTATGACAGGGGCTTACCGGGCTCCTACGAGCAGTACTTC.

The chain combines TRBV23-1 with TRBJ1-5; no clear D gene. TRBV23-1 is an open reading frame, and its role is uncertain. The CDR3 has 17 residues. With 3 bases removed from V and 2 bases from J, the gap between germline ends came to 17 bases. CDR3: CASSHHPRQVGNQPQHF. CDR3 DNA: TGCGCCAGCAGTCACCACCCCCGTCAGGTGGGCAATCAGCCCCAGCATTTT.

In this sample, this clone turned up a few times. The chain combines TRBV6-5 with TRBJ2-3; tentatively, D is TRBD2 (7 bases). Germline CDR1 reads MNHEY; CDR2 reads SVGAGI. The CDR3 runs to 12 residues. V was cut by 7 bases and J by 8 bases, with 13 bases left in between. The CDR3 here is CASTDGGLTQYF. The CDR3 DNA follows: TGTGCCAGCACCGACGGGGGGCTTACGCAGTATTTT.

The CDR3: CATTGYSYEQYF. CDR3 coding DNA: TGTGCCACGACAGGTTATTCCTACGAGCAGTACTTC. The V gene is TRBV28, the J gene TRBJ2-7; perhaps TRBD1 as D (6 bases). Germline V gives CDR1 MDHEN, CDR2 SYDVKM. CDR3 size: 12 residues. V lost 10 bases and J 1 base, leaving 11 bases between the germline ends.

The chain is built from TRBV27 and TRBJ2-7; 8 nucleotides agree with TRBD1. The CDR3 spans 14 residues. V trimming: 6 bases; J trimming: 0 bases; junction bases outside the gene matches: 4. In germline, CDR1 is MNHEY, CDR2 SMNVEV (reference sequence). The chain's CDR3 is CASSQGAGSYEQYF. CDR3 sequence (DNA): TGTGCCAGCAGCCAGGGGGCCGGCTCCTACGAGCAGTACTTC.

This clone was picked up one time. CDR3 sequence: CASSSGLSGNTIYF. CDR3 bases: TGTGCCAGCAGCTCGGGTCTCTCTGGAAACACCATATATTTT. The rearrangement joins TRBV9 to TRBJ1-3; D not certain. Trimming stripped 4 bases from V and 0 bases from J, with 8 bases between. The CDR3 covers 14 residues. Germline-derived CDR1 and CDR2 are SGDLS and YYNGEE.

The V call is TRBV20-1, the J call TRBJ1-2; D not resolved. Trimming cost V 2 bases and J 5 bases, with 6 bases left between them. Germline lookup yields CDR1 DFQATT and CDR2 SNEGSKA (reference sequence). The CDR3 is made up of 11 amino acids. The CDR3 nucleotides read TGCAGTGCTAGAACTCTTTATGGCTACACCTTC. Its translation: CSARTLYGYTF.

This clone showed up just once. This chain connects TRBV19 to TRBJ1-2; D call uncertain. In germline, CDR1 is LNHDA, CDR2 SQIVND (reference sequence). Deletions cut 1 base from V and 8 bases from J, with 17 bases between. The CDR3 extends over 15 amino acids. The CDR3 spells CASSIGRVLVSGYTF. In DNA, the CDR3 is TGTGCCAGTAGTATAGGTCGGGTTTTGGTCTCGGGCTACACCTTC.